The 26 T cell receptor beta chains given below trace back to one sample, sequenced in a study of T-cell reconstitution after alpha-beta-depleted transplantation in children. Preparation of the TCRbeta library used unique molecular identifiers. TCRdb independently ran MiXCR on the PCR reads; one entry per CDR3 protein. This sample has approximately 230,000 distinct CDR3 sequences; more than 20% occur once, and the top ten carry roughly 2.5%. The specimen comprised PBMCs, sampled before TCRalphabeta/CD19-depleted stem cell transplant. These receptors all come from a girl between 2 and 10 years old with Fanconi anemia, due to receive a stem cell transplant.

There are a few counts of this clonotype. This chain links TRBV28 with TRBJ2-3, with D possibly being TRBD1 (7 bases). The CDR3 contains 17 residues. Trimming took 3 bases from V and 3 from J, leaving 19 bases between them. Germline V gene data show CDR1 as MDHEN and CDR2 as SYDVKM. CDR3 DNA: TGTGCCAGCAGTTTGGGTTTGGAGGGGGCCTGGACAGATACGCAGTATTTT. Its protein product is CASSLGLEGAWTDTQYF.

This clonotype has a count of ten or more. The chain links TRBV20-1 to TRBJ2-1; 11 bases are shared with TRBD2. The CDR3 extends over 14 amino acids. Germline lookup yields CDR1 DFQATT and CDR2 SNEGSKA (reference sequence). Unmatched junction bases numbered 7, after V lost 6 bases and J lost 6 bases. In DNA, the CDR3 is TGCAGTGCCGCACTAGCGGGAGCTCGCAATGAGCAGTTCTTC. It encodes CSAALAGARNEQFF.

The genes are TRBV7-8 and TRBJ2-7, with D unresolved. In germline, CDR1 is SGHVS, CDR2 FQNEAQ. V gave up 1 base and J gave up 2 bases, with 12 bases separating them. The CDR3 runs 15 residues. The CDR3 region has the DNA TGTGCCAGCAGCTTAGTCTTGTACTCACCCTACGAGCAGTACTTC. Translated: CASSLVLYSPYEQYF.

This chain uses TRBV28 with TRBJ2-5; D may be TRBD1 or TRBD2 (5 bases each). The length of the CDR3 is 17 residues. Trimming cost V 1 base and J 2 bases, with 17 bases left between them. Germline V gives CDR1 MDHEN, CDR2 SYDVKM. For the CDR3, the DNA is TGTGCCAGCAGTTTATTTCGGGGCAGGAAATCACAAGAGACCCAGTACTTC. Its protein product is CASSLFRGRKSQETQYF.

This clonotype was seen repeatedly, ten times or more. The chain combines TRBV15 with TRBJ2-7; possible D gene TRBD1, 6 bases. Germline assignment: CDR1 LNHNV and CDR2 YYDKDF (reference sequence). The CDR3 loop spans 15 amino acids. Trimming cost V 4 bases and J 3 bases, with 16 bases left between them. CDR3 coding DNA: TGTGCCACCAGCATGGGACACGATCCTTTCTACGAGCAGTACTTC. Protein: CATSMGHDPFYEQYF.

In the case of this clonotype: Compared with germline, one end of the junction differs, possibly owing to a read error. The chain is built from TRBV5-1 and TRBJ1-3; 9 positions agree with TRBD1. Looked up from germline, CDR1 is SGHRS and CDR2 is YFSETQ. CDR3 size: 16 residues. The CDR3 DNA is TGCGCCAGCAGCTTGTTCCCGGGACAGGGTGGAGACACCATATATTTT. Residues: CASSLFPGQGGDTIYF.

This clonotype was detected ten times or more. V is TRBV6-2 or TRBV6-3 and J is TRBJ1-2; no clear D gene. The V end was cut by 2 bases, the J end by 7 bases, with 8 bases between. This CDR3 contains 12 residues. Germline V gene sequence: CDR1 MNHEY, CDR2 SVGEGT. The DNA for the CDR3 is TGTGCCAGCAGTTACAAGGACTTTGGCTACACCTTC. Translated, it gives CASSYKDFGYTF.

This clonotype has at least ten counts. This chain uses TRBV20-1 with TRBJ2-3, with 10 positions matching TRBD2. Germline-derived CDR1 and CDR2 are DFQATT and SNEGSKA (reference sequence). V dropped 3 bases and J dropped 2; count of bases not matched to a gene: 2. This CDR3 contains 14 residues. DNA for the CDR3: TGCAGTGCTAGGACTAGCGGGTACACAGATACGCAGTATTTT. Its protein is CSARTSGYTDTQYF.

This clonotype has more than one count but fewer than ten. The chain uses TRBV11-2 and TRBJ2-7; D may be TRBD2 (6 bases). Per germline, CDR1 SGHAT and CDR2 FQNNGV. V lost 1 base and J lost 2, with 12 bases in between. The CDR3 runs to 15 residues. CDR3 residues: CASSLGAGPPYEQYF. In DNA, the CDR3 is TGTGCCAGCAGCTTAGGTGCGGGGCCTCCCTACGAGCAGTACTTC.

This clonotype was seen a handful of times. The genes are TRBV9 and TRBJ2-3; 12 bases align to TRBD2. From germline, CDR1 is SGDLS and CDR2 YYNGEE. V shed 0 bases and J 5 bases; nucleotides not matched to a gene: 4. The CDR3 sequence is 16 residues long. The CDR3 spells CASSVGLAGEGDTQYF. CDR3 bases: TGTGCCAGCAGCGTAGGACTAGCGGGAGAGGGAGATACGCAGTATTTT.

As for this clonotype: This may come from a read error, since a much larger clone is one base off. The gene calls are TRBV29-1 and TRBJ2-7; a possible D gene is TRBD1 (5 bases). Looked up from germline, CDR1 is SQVTM and CDR2 is ANQGSEA. Deletions cut 2 bases from V and 4 bases from J, with 12 bases between. This CDR3 region has 13 residues. CDR3 residues: CSVERTGTYEQYF. The CDR3, as DNA: TGCAGCGTTGAAAGAACAGGAACATACGAGCAGTACTTC.

This clonotype was detected a few times. This sequence joins TRBV7-2 and TRBJ2-1, with 7 bases fitting TRBD2. This CDR3 contains 16 residues. The germline gives CDR1 SGHTA, CDR2 FQGNSA. V lost 2 bases, J lost 1 base, and 5 bases stayed unmatched. The CDR3 nucleotides read TGTGCCAGCAGCTTATACGGACTAGGATCCTACAATGAGCAGTTCTTC. Its translation: CASSLYGLGSYNEQFF.

The chain recombines TRBV7-2 with TRBJ2-1, with 9 bases lining up with TRBD1. The germline gives CDR1 SGHTA, CDR2 FQGNSA. There are 15 residues in the CDR3. Trimming removed 6 bases from V and 6 bases from J; junction bases left unmatched: 9. The CDR3 loop is CASSSDRGLFNEQFF. The CDR3 coding sequence is TGTGCCAGCAGTTCGGACAGGGGCCTTTTCAATGAGCAGTTCTTC. The full variable domain, in which reference TRBV7-2 and TRBJ2-1 provide the parts outside the CDR3, is GAGVSQSPSNKVTEKGKDVELRCDPISGHTALYWYRQSLGQGLEFLIYFQGNSAPDKSGLPSDRFSAERTGGSVSTLTIQRTQQEDSAVYLCASSSDRGLFNEQFFGPGTRLTVL.

V and J are TRBV20-1 and TRBJ2-1; D is undetermined. From germline, CDR1 is DFQATT and CDR2 SNEGSKA (reference sequence). V gave up 2 bases and J gave up 6 bases, with 14 bases separating them. The CDR3 runs to 14 residues. The CDR3 sequence: CSARLGLPSNEQFF. DNA of the CDR3: TGCAGTGCTAGACTAGGGCTCCCATCCAATGAGCAGTTCTTC.

This chain connects TRBV13 to TRBJ2-1; 9 nucleotides agree with TRBD2. The CDR3 totals 16 residues. With 5 bases clipped from V and 4 bases from J, the junction kept 9 bases outside the gene matches. Germline CDR1 and CDR2: PRHDT and FYEKMQ (reference sequence). The CDR3 DNA sequence: TGTGCCAGCAGCCTCAGTCCGGGACTAGCTTACAATGAGCAGTTCTTC. Its translation: CASSLSPGLAYNEQFF.

This clonotype was seen ten or more times. The CDR3 loop reads CASRRTGYPSQPQHF. In DNA, the CDR3 is TGTGCCAGCAGGAGGACAGGGTACCCAAGTCAGCCCCAGCATTTT. The rearrangement links TRBV6-5 to TRBJ1-5, with TRBD1 identical over 8 bases. Germline CDR1 reads MNHEY; CDR2 reads SVGAGI. The V and J ends lost 6 bases and 6 bases, in that order; junction bases with no gene match: 10. The CDR3 is 15 residues long.

The V and J genes are TRBV20-1 and TRBJ2-1; TRBD2 matches at 16 bases. V lost 6 bases, J lost 0 bases, and 11 bases stayed unmatched. The CDR3 loop spans 19 amino acids. Germline V gene lookup returns CDR1 DFQATT and CDR2 SNEGSKA (reference sequence). The CDR3 nucleotides read TGCAGTGCCGTTACCGGGACTAGCGGGAGGGCAAGCTCCTACAATGAGCAGTTCTTC. Translation: CSAVTGTSGRASSYNEQFF.

The chain has TRBV23-1 and TRBJ2-7; D may match TRBD1 or TRBD2 (5 bases each). TRBV23-1 is noted as an ORF with a role that remains uncertain. Trimming stripped 8 bases from V and 1 base from J, with 24 bases between. CDR3 length equals 17 residues. In DNA form, the CDR3 reads TGCGCCAGCGCGTCGTTTGGGACGGTGATAAGTTCCTACGAGCAGTACTTC. It specifies CASASFGTVISSYEQYF.

This clonotype was seen a handful of times. The chain combines TRBV15 with TRBJ2-1, with D possibly being TRBD1 (5 bases). Between the trimmed V and J ends, which lost 0 bases and 7 bases, there was a span of 10 bases. Germline V gene sequence: CDR1 LNHNV, CDR2 YYDKDF (reference sequence). CDR3 length equals 14 residues. The CDR3 loop is CATSRDDQGNEQFF. CDR3 DNA: TGTGCCACCAGCAGAGATGACCAGGGTAATGAGCAGTTCTTC.

The CDR3 sequence is CSGNSGSTDTQYF. In DNA, the CDR3 is TGCAGCGGGAACTCCGGTAGCACAGATACGCAGTATTTT. This chain joins TRBV29-1 and TRBJ2-3, with no clear D. CDR1 SQVTM and CDR2 ANQGSEA come from the germline V gene. Deletions cut 7 bases from V and 0 bases from J, with 11 bases between. The CDR3 sequence is 13 residues long.

This clonotype was recorded many times. The chain carries TRBV5-1 and TRBJ2-1; D unresolved. This CDR3 contains 11 residues. The V end was cut by 7 bases, the J end by 7 bases, with 9 bases between. In germline, CDR1 is SGHRS, CDR2 YFSETQ. Written as DNA, the CDR3 is TGCGCCAGCCGGCGGCAAAATGAGCAGTTCTTC. Translated: CASRRQNEQFF.

The V and J genes are TRBV11-2 and TRBJ2-1, with TRBD2 identical over 11 bases. V lost 2 bases and J lost 0; bases outside the gene matches: 12. The CDR3 covers 20 residues. CDR1 SGHAT and CDR2 FQNNGV come from the germline V gene. The CDR3: CASSLTTSGGYDSSYNEQFF. CDR3 nucleotide sequence: TGTGCCAGCAGCTTAACTACTAGCGGGGGCTATGACAGCTCCTACAATGAGCAGTTCTTC.

This clonotype was seen once. This rearrangement joins TRBV6-2 or TRBV6-3 to TRBJ2-3; D perhaps matches TRBD2 (6 bases). This CDR3 is built from 20 residues. CDR1 MNHEY and CDR2 SVGEGT come from the germline V gene. V lost 0 bases and J 3 bases, leaving 25 bases between the germline ends. Here the CDR3 DNA reads TGTGCCAGCAGTTACTCTATTTTGACCACCGGGACTTCAATAACAGATACGCAGTATTTT. This gives the protein CASSYSILTTGTSITDTQYF.

The chain recombines TRBV20-1 with TRBJ2-5; no reliable D call. The germline V gene encodes CDR1 DFQATT and CDR2 SNEGSKA (reference sequence). V shed 0 bases and J shed 4 bases, with 9 bases lying between them. CDR3 length equals 13 residues. CDR3 in amino acids: CSARDAYSETQYF. CDR3 nucleotide sequence: TGCAGTGCTAGAGACGCTTACTCAGAGACCCAGTACTTC.

This clonotype was observed at least ten times. The chain employs TRBV4-2 and TRBJ2-5; D is uncertain. Germline CDR1 reads LGHNA; CDR2 reads YNFKEQ. V lost 1 base and J 1 base, leaving 16 bases between the germline ends. The CDR3 is made up of 17 amino acids. CDR3 DNA: TGTGCCAGCAGCCAAGTAAGGGCTGGACGACTCCAAGAGACCCAGTACTTC. It encodes CASSQVRAGRLQETQYF.

This clonotype was seen a handful of times. The CDR3 DNA is TGCAGCGTTGACAAGGGTCAAGAGACCCAGTACTTC. It codes for CSVDKGQETQYF. The chain combines TRBV29-1 with TRBJ2-5, with unresolved D. V shed 3 bases and J shed 2 bases, with 7 bases lying between them. The germline V gene has CDR1 SQVTM and CDR2 ANQGSEA. The CDR3 contains 12 residues.